These 24 T cell receptor beta chains came from one sample sequenced in a study of T cells in Graves' hyperthyroidism and ophthalmopathy (dated 2019 in TCRdb). Library method: multiplex PCR. The listed sequencing device is Illumina HiSeq 2000. Amplification of TCR beta CDR3 regions was carried out from RNA transcripts. The TCR CDR3 was subjected to a first round of RT-PCR using the HTBI primer set and the Qiagen OneStep RT-PCR kit. TCRdb reprocessed the public reads (quality trimming at Q25 with fastp, clone calling with MiXCR) and kept in-frame beta chains. Rows with one shared CDR3 protein collapse into an entry with the most common genes and DNA. This sample comprises fewer than 200,000 distinct CDR3 sequences, about 18% of them detected only once. The biggest ten clones account for 29% of the sample. Sequencing was done on a sample of blood. These receptors came from a woman aged 45-65 years with Graves' hyperthyroidism.

This clonotype was observed at least ten times. The V and J genes are TRBV9 and TRBJ1-1; the D is unclear. Between the trimmed V and J ends, which lost 0 bases and 4 bases, there was a span of 7 bases. Germline V CDR1 and CDR2: SGDLS, YYNGEE. The CDR3 has 13 amino acids. CDR3 DNA: TGTGCCAGCAGCGTAGTAGATGGCACTGAAGCTTTCTTT. It encodes CASSVVDGTEAFF.

V usage is TRBV12-3 or TRBV12-4 and J usage is TRBJ1-6; TRBD1 is a possible D gene (6 bases). V shed 6 bases and J shed 7 bases, with 19 bases lying between them. The CDR3 has 16 residues. The CDR3 nucleotides are TGTGCCAGCAGACCCTCGGCCCAGGGGAGGAATTCACCCCTCCACTTT. Translation: CASRPSAQGRNSPLHF.

This clonotype occurred many times. The genes are TRBV2 and TRBJ1-3, with D maybe TRBD1 (5 bases). The V gene lost 7 bases and the J gene lost 0 bases, with 13 bases spanning the gap. Germline lookup yields CDR1 SNHLY and CDR2 FYNNEI. This CDR3 region has 15 residues. Written as DNA, the CDR3 is TGTGCCAGCACTATCCAGGGCATCTCTGGAAACACCATATATTTT. This encodes CASTIQGISGNTIYF.

CDR3 in DNA: TGTGCCAGCAGCTCCCAACAGGGAGGAGTTAATGAAAAACTGTTTTTT. It encodes CASSSQQGGVNEKLFF. V usage is TRBV5-4 and J usage is TRBJ2-2; D may be TRBD1 (6 bases). The J call may be in error: the DNA end matches TRBJ1-4 better. The germline V gene encodes CDR1 SGHNT and CDR2 YYREEE (reference sequence). The CDR3 has 16 residues.

At least ten counts were recorded for this clonotype. The chain combines TRBV15 with TRBJ1-4; D might be TRBD1 (5 bases). V shed 0 bases and J shed 4 bases, with 12 bases lying between them. This CDR3 has 16 amino acids. CDR1 is LNHNV and CDR2 is YYDKDF in the germline V gene (reference sequence). The CDR3, as DNA: TGTGCCACCAGCAGAGATCAGGGAGGCGGTAATGAAAAACTGTTTTTT. It translates to CATSRDQGGGNEKLFF.

This clonotype was recorded at least ten times. The chain carries TRBV6-2 or TRBV6-3 and TRBJ1-1; tentatively, D is TRBD1 (6 bases). This CDR3 comprises 13 residues. Trimming took off 0 bases at V and 8 bases at J, with 10 bases between the two ends. Germline V gives CDR1 MNHEY, CDR2 SVGEGT. CDR3 nucleotide sequence: TGTGCCAGCAGTTACTCAGGGGGGGTGGAAGCTTTCTTT. Translation gives CASSYSGGVEAFF.

At least ten counts were recorded for this clonotype. The chain links TRBV7-9 to TRBJ1-1; TRBD1 matches at 9 bases. The CDR3 loop spans 14 amino acids. Per the germline V gene, CDR1 is SEHNR and CDR2 is FQNEAQ (reference sequence). With 8 bases clipped from V and 4 bases from J, the junction kept 8 bases outside the gene matches. The chain's CDR3 is CASGYSGQGTEAFF. Written as DNA, the CDR3 is TGTGCCAGCGGATACTCGGGACAGGGCACTGAAGCTTTCTTT.

This clonotype was counted ten times or more. The rearrangement uses TRBV19 and TRBJ2-2; D is unclear. There are 14 residues in the CDR3. Germline values: CDR1 LNHDA, CDR2 SQIVND (reference sequence). V lost 5 bases and J lost 6, with 13 bases in between. As DNA, the CDR3 is TGTGCCAGTAGTTTAGGGTTTTTATCCGGGGAGCTGTTTTTT. Protein: CASSLGFLSGELFF.

This clonotype was seen ten or more times. The CDR3 loop is CASSEPGQGHYGYTF. In nucleotides, the CDR3 is TGTGCCAGCAGTGAACCGGGACAGGGACACTATGGCTACACCTTC. The V and J genes are TRBV28 and TRBJ1-2, with 9 nucleotides matching TRBD1. This CDR3 comprises 15 residues. Germline CDR1 MDHEN, CDR2 SYDVKM. V lost 5 bases, J lost 3 bases, and 7 bases stayed unmatched.

This clonotype has at least ten counts. The chain uses TRBV27 and TRBJ1-1, with D tentatively TRBD1 (5 bases). This CDR3 is 13 amino acids long. Germline loops: CDR1 MNHEY, CDR2 SMNVEV (reference sequence). Trimming removed 5 bases from V and 1 base from J, with 8 bases in between. This chain's CDR3 is CASSPQGNTEAFF. The DNA for the CDR3 is TGTGCCAGCAGTCCGCAGGGGAACACTGAAGCTTTCTTT.

The sample holds many counts of this clonotype. The chain combines TRBV3-1 with TRBJ1-2; D unclear. V lost 1 base, J lost 2 bases, and 5 bases lay in between. Germline-derived CDR1 and CDR2 are LGHDT and YNNKEL (reference sequence). The CDR3 is made up of 13 amino acids. Here the CDR3 reads CASSQVLNYGYTF. CDR3 DNA: TGTGCCAGCAGCCAAGTTCTGAACTATGGCTACACCTTC. The variable domain in full, completed from reference TRBV3-1 and TRBJ1-2, reads DTAVSQTPKYLVTQMGNDKSIKCEQNLGHDTMYWYKQDSKKFLKIMFSYNNKELIINETVPNRFSPKSPDKAHLNLHINSLELGDSAVYFCASSQVLNYGYTFGSGTRLTVV.

This clonotype was recorded at least ten times. The chain employs TRBV7-9 and TRBJ1-3, with D hard to call. Between the trimmed V and J ends, which lost 2 bases and 4 bases, there was a span of 12 bases. The CDR3 is made up of 15 amino acids. Germline-derived CDR1 and CDR2 are SEHNR and FQNEAQ (reference sequence). The CDR3 protein is CASSLTAAQGNTIYF. The DNA of the CDR3 is TGTGCCAGCAGCTTAACCGCGGCTCAGGGAAACACCATATATTTT.

This clonotype has at least ten counts. The genes are TRBV2 and TRBJ1-1; D unresolved. The CDR3 covers 13 residues. Trimming pared 6 bases from V and 6 bases from J, leaving 14 bases between. Germline CDR1 is SNHLY and CDR2 is FYNNEI. For the CDR3, the DNA is TGTGCCAGCAGGGGTGGTTACTTATCTGAAGCTTTCTTT. This sequence encodes CASRGGYLSEAFF.

Many counts were recorded for this clonotype. This chain connects TRBV5-1 to TRBJ2-1, with D uncertain. V shed 0 bases and J shed 5 bases, with 15 bases lying between them. Germline-derived CDR1 and CDR2 are SGHRS and YFSETQ. The CDR3 extends over 16 amino acids. CDR3: CASSLEALEFNNEQFF. The CDR3 DNA reads TGCGCCAGCAGCTTGGAGGCGTTAGAATTCAACAATGAGCAGTTCTTC.

This clonotype was counted many times. This rearrangement joins TRBV2 to TRBJ1-1; TRBD1 matches at 8 bases. The CDR3 sequence is 14 residues long. The J segment lost 4 bases and the V segment lost 7 bases, leaving 8 bases of the junction unmatched. The germline CDR1 and CDR2 sequences are SNHLY and FYNNEI. The CDR3 here is CASTTDRVGTEAFF. DNA of the CDR3: TGTGCCAGCACTACGGACAGGGTGGGCACTGAAGCTTTCTTT.

This clonotype was seen repeatedly, ten times or more. The chain couples TRBV6-2 or TRBV6-3 to TRBJ1-1, with unresolved D. The CDR3 length is 16 residues. Germline V gives CDR1 MNHEY, CDR2 SVGEGT. The ends were cut back, 0 bases at V and 1 base at J, with 12 bases in the middle. The CDR3 region is CASSYSSGTPNTEAFF. DNA of the CDR3: TGTGCCAGCAGTTACTCAAGTGGCACCCCGAACACTGAAGCTTTCTTT.

The V call is TRBV5-1, the J call TRBJ1-1; 10 bases map to TRBD1. Germline V gene data show CDR1 as SGHRS and CDR2 as YFSETQ. This CDR3 region has 16 residues. Unmatched junction bases numbered 4, after V lost 0 bases and J lost 2 bases. In DNA form, the CDR3 reads TGCGCCAGCAGCTTGGTGACAGGGGGCGGAAACACTGAAGCTTTCTTT. Translating gives CASSLVTGGGNTEAFF.

This clonotype came up many times. This chain uses TRBV27 with TRBJ1-2, with D possibly matching TRBD1 (6 bases). The V gene lost 6 bases and the J gene lost 4 bases, with 9 bases spanning the gap. CDR1 is MNHEY and CDR2 is SMNVEV in the germline V gene (reference sequence). The CDR3 runs to 12 residues. CDR3 loop: CASRRGGYGYTF. The CDR3 nucleotides are TGTGCCAGCAGGAGGGGGGGCTATGGCTACACCTTC.

Many counts were recorded for this clonotype. The rearrangement uses TRBV12-3 or TRBV12-4 and TRBJ2-7; D is unclear. Trimming left V 8 bases short and J 1 base short, with 6 bases between. The CDR3 loop spans 11 amino acids. The CDR3 loop reads CASGWSYEQYF. The CDR3 DNA sequence: TGTGCCAGCGGATGGTCCTACGAGCAGTACTTC.

This clonotype is labeled as medium-sized. Here the CDR3 DNA reads TGTGCCAGCAGCCTACAGGGGTTGAACACTGAAGCTTTCTTT. This translates into CASSLQGLNTEAFF. The chain joins TRBV12-3 or TRBV12-4 to TRBJ1-1, with 7 bases matching TRBD1. Trimming took 6 bases from V and 0 from J; bases not matched to a gene: 4. The CDR3 extends over 14 amino acids.

This clonotype was found a few times. The chain combines TRBV4-1 with TRBJ2-4; D possibly corresponds to TRBD1 (5 bases). CDR3 size: 12 residues. Trimming removed 4 bases at V and 7 bases at J, with 8 bases between. Germline V gene sequence: CDR1 MGHRA, CDR2 YSYEKL. CDR3 bases: TGCGCCAGCAGCCCTCCAGGGAACATTCAGTACTTC. Amino acid sequence: CASSPPGNIQYF.

At least ten counts were recorded for this clonotype. V gene TRBV12-3 or TRBV12-4 combines with J gene TRBJ2-5, with TRBD2 identical over 8 bases. The CDR3 spans 16 residues. The V segment lost 6 bases and the J segment 4 bases; nucleotides outside the gene matches: 13. The CDR3 DNA reads TGTGCCAGCAGCCCCCCTGGTCCGGGGGGGCGAGAGACCCAGTACTTC. Translating gives CASSPPGPGGRETQYF.

Concerning this clonotype itself: A junction end diverges from the germline sequence, so it may reflect a read error. J is TRBJ1-2 and V is TRBV5-1, with no clear D. The CDR3 length is 13 residues. Germline-derived CDR1 and CDR2 are SGHRS and YFSETQ. CDR3 sequence: CASSLGTVNGYTF. The CDR3 DNA reads as TGCGCCAGCAGCTTGGGGACTGTCAATGGGTACACCTTC. Looking up the rest from reference TRBV5-1 and TRBJ1-2 gives the full variable domain: KAGVTQTPRYLIKTRGQQVTLSCSPISGHRSVSWYQQTPGQGLQFLFEYFSETQRNKGNFPGRFSGRQFSNSRSEMNVSTLELGDSALYLCASSLGTVNGYTFGSGTRLTVV.

The table lists this clonotype with many counts. Here the CDR3 reads CASDASTDTQYF. CDR3 nucleotides: TGTGCCAGCGACGCGAGCACAGATACGCAGTATTTT. The J gene is TRBJ2-3, the V gene TRBV28; D call uncertain. In germline, CDR1 is MDHEN, CDR2 SYDVKM. Trimming pared 8 bases from V and 0 bases from J, leaving 6 bases between. CDR3 length: 12 amino acids. Full variable domain (outside the CDR3, taken from reference TRBV28 and TRBJ2-3): DVKVTQSSRYLVKRTGEKVFLECVQDMDHENMFWYRQDPGLGLRLIYFSYDVKMKEKGDIPEGYSVSREKKERFSLILESASTNQTSMYLCASDASTDTQYFGPGTRLTVL.